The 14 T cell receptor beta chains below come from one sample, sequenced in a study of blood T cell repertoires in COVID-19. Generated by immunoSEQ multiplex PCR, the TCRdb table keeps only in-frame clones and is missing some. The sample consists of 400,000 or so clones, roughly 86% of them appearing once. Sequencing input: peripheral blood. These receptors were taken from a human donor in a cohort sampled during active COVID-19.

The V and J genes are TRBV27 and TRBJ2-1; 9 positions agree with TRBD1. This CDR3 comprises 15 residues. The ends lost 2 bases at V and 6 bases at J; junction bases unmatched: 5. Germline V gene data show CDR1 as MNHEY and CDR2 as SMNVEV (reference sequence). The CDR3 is CASSLRDRVVNEQFF. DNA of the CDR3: TGTGCCAGCAGTTTACGGGACAGGGTGGTCAATGAGCAGTTCTTC.

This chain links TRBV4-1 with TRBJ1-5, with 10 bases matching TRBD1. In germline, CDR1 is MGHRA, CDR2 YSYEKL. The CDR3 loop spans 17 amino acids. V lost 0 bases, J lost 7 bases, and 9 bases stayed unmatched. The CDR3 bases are TGCGCCAGCAGCCAAGAGAGGACCGGGACAGGGGAGCAGCCCCAGCATTTT. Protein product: CASSQERTGTGEQPQHF.

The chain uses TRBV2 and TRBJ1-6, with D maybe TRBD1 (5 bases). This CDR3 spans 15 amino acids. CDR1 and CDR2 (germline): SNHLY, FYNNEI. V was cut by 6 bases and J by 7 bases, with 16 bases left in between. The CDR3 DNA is TGTGCCAGCAGGGCCGCCGGGGGAGTGAATTCACCCCTCCACTTT. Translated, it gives CASRAAGGVNSPLHF.

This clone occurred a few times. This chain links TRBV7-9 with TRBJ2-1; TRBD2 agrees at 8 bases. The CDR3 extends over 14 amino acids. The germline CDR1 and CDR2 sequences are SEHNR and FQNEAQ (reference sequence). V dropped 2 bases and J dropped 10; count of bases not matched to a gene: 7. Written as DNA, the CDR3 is TGTGCCAGCAGCTTAACAAATAGCGGGACAGAGCAGTTCTTC. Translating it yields CASSLTNSGTEQFF.

The CDR3 is CASSIDSNTEAFF. In DNA form, the CDR3 reads TGTGCCAGCAGCATTGACAGTAACACTGAAGCTTTCTTT. The gene calls are TRBV7-3 and TRBJ1-1; possible D gene TRBD1, 5 bases. The CDR3 is 13 amino acids. V was clipped by 5 bases and J by 2 bases, with 9 bases between them. Per germline, CDR1 SGHTA and CDR2 FQGTGA.

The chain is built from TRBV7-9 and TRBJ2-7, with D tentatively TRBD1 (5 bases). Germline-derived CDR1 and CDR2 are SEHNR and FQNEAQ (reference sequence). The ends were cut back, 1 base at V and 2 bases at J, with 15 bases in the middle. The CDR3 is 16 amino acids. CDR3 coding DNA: TGTGCCAGCAGCTTAGTACAGGCCGCCCCTACCTACGAGCAGTACTTC. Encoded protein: CASSLVQAAPTYEQYF.

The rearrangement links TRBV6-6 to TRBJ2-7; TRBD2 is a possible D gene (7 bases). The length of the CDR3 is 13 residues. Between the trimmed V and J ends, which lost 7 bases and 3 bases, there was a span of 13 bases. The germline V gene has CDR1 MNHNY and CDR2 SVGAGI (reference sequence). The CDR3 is CASKAGDIYEQYF. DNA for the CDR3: TGTGCCAGCAAGGCGGGGGACATCTACGAGCAGTACTTC.

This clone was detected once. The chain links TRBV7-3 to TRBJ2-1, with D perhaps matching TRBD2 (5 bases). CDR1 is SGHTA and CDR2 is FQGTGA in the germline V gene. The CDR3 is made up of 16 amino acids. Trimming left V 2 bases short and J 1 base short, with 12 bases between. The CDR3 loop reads CASSLFTGTSYNEQFF. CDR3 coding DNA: TGTGCCAGCAGCTTATTTACGGGAACATCCTACAATGAGCAGTTCTTC.

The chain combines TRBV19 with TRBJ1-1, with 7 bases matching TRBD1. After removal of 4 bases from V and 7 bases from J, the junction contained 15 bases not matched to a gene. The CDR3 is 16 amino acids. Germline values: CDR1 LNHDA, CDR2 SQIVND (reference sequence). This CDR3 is CASSTRTGWPGDEAFF. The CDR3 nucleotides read TGTGCCAGTAGTACACGGACAGGCTGGCCGGGGGATGAAGCTTTCTTT.

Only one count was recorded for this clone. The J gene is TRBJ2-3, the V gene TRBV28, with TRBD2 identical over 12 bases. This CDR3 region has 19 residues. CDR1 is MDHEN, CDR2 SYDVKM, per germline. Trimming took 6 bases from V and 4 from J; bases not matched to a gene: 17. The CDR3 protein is CASSKGLAGRTPHADTQYF. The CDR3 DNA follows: TGTGCCAGCAGCAAAGGACTAGCGGGAAGAACACCCCACGCAGATACGCAGTATTTT.

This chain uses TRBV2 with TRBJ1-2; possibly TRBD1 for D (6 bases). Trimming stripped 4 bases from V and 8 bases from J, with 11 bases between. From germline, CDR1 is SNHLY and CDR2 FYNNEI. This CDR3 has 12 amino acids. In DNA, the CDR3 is TGTGCCAGCAGTGGACAGGTGGGGGGCTACACCTTC. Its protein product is CASSGQVGGYTF.

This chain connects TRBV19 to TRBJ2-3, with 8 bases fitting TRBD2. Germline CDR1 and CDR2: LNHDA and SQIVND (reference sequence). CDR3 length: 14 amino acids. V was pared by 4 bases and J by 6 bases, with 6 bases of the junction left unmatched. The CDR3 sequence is CASSTAGGLDTQYF. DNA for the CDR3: TGTGCCAGTAGTACCGCGGGGGGATTGGATACGCAGTATTTT.

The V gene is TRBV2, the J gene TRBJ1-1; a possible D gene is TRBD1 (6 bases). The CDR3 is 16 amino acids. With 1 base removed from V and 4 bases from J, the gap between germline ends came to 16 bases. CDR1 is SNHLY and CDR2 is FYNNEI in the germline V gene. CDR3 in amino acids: CASSEDTQGPSTEAFF. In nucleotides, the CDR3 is TGTGCCAGCAGTGAAGATACGCAGGGGCCAAGCACTGAAGCTTTCTTT.

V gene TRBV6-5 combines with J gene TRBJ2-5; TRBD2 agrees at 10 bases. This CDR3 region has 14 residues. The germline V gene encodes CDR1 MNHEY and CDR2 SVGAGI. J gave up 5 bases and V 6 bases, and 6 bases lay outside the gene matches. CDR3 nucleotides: TGTGCCAGCAGGGAGCGGGGGGGCGGTGAGACCCAGTACTTC. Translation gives CASRERGGGETQYF.